This T cell receptor beta chain originates from a study of identical twins. Study-wide points: Conclusions relied on cross-sectional statistical analysis, not following the same donors.

MiXCR was run by TCRdb on the 5' RACE reads, yielding one entry per CDR3 protein. The table shows roughly 500,000 distinct CDR3 sequences, with 20% to 25% occurring only once. The CDR3 length is 11 residues. The germline V gene has CDR1 DFQATT and CDR2 SNEGSKA (reference sequence). V lost 6 bases to trimming and J lost 6 bases; unmatched junction nucleotides: 3. Comment on this clonotype: The antigen is unknown.

This sample was shared with a second study, whose subject was T cells expressing NK-cell markers. Per that study: In sorted CD3+CD56+NKG2C+, CD3+CD56+NKG2C- and CD3+CD56-NKG2C+ T cells, TCR beta repertoires were obtained. There were seven HCMV-seropositive donors and one seronegative donor among the eight sequenced. The leading position in the CD3+CD56-NKG2C+ fraction of several donors also went to these clonotypes.

The TCR sequence derives from a woman between 18 and 29 years old in good health. Source material: CD4+ T cells sorted from blood. The rearrangement links TRBV20-1 to TRBJ1-1, with 8 bases identical to TRBD1. The CDR3 DNA is TGCAGTGCCCTGACAGGGGCTGAAGCTTTCTTT. This translates into CSALTGAEAFF.